This T cell receptor (beta chain) was recovered during a study of PD-L1 blockade in urothelial cancer (dated by TCRdb to between 2016 and 2019). In terms of the full investigation: Therapy was started around 2014 for all patients, and atezolizumab 1,200 mg was administered intravenously every 3 weeks. Blood samples were analyzed at two time points: 3 weeks after treatment start (second dose) and 6 weeks after treatment start. Patients had an ECOG performance status of 0 or 1 and had received between 0 and 3 prior chemotherapy regimens. Pretreatment blood TCR-seq was available for about 28 patients, at least one posttreatment blood collection was obtained for about 25 patients, and tumor TCR-seq was available for about 25 patients. About nine tenths of the roughly 30 patients were males with bladder-origin urothelial cancer, and about 65% of the roughly 30 reported a prior smoking history. Blood samples yielded a median of 141,255 T cells and more than 80,000 unique TCRs, with median clonality approximately 0.08. In the same patients, whole exome sequencing and RNA sequencing of pretreatment tumors were performed in addition to TCR sequencing. The study was an exploratory multi-omic analysis of somatic, immune and clinical correlates of response to PD-L1 blockade with atezolizumab in urothelial cancer. Durable clinical benefit was achieved by nine patients but not by the remaining 20. Durable clinical benefit was defined as progression-free survival longer than 6 months, and TCR features were also tested against progression-free and overall survival. Pretreatment tumor samples, along with matched peripheral blood collected serially before and after atezolizumab treatment, underwent TCR sequencing.

To estimate absolute template abundance from read counts, synthetic TCR analog templates were spiked into each PCR. Using the immunoSEQ assay, TCRbeta CDR3 regions were amplified from genomic DNA with bias-controlled V and J gene primers. Rearranged TCRbeta segments were sequenced at approximately 20X coverage. Per the source publication's procedure: Sequencing errors were corrected by clustering, and CDR3s were annotated against IMGT so that V, D and J genes could be assigned. Downstream analyses used only productive TCRbeta rearrangements, leaving out any out-of-frame or stop-codon sequences. Clonality was calculated as one minus the Shannon entropy normalized by the log of the number of unique productive sequences. Clones differing between time points or between blood and tumor were identified using Fisher's exact test with Benjamini-Hochberg correction, with an adjusted p below 0.01 applied as the threshold. TCRdb holds this immuneACCESS table with in-frame rearrangements only. Some clones are missing; in checked studies, unresolved V genes explain under half, and the rest has no known cause. For V, J and clone size, that table is used; D and trimming come from the DNA. The sample table shows 95,000 to 150,000 clones, and about 82% are seen once. The ten largest clones add up to roughly 2.4% of the sample.

As for this clone: Its antigen specificity is not known. No base qualities exist here, and no much larger clone lies one base off it.

Overall study outcomes, separate from this receptor: Greater expansion of tumor-associated TCR clones in peripheral blood 3 weeks after the start of treatment was observed in patients with durable benefit (n ≈ 20, p = 0.022). Because of the small sample size (n ≈ 31) and the many exploratory analyses performed, the results are intended to be regarded as hypothesis-generating. A pretreatment peripheral blood TCR clonality below the median was linked to improved progression-free and overall survival.

The time point label, as the study defines it: peripheral blood 6 weeks after treatment start. A total of 25 to 30 patients with locally advanced or metastatic urothelial carcinoma, treated at Memorial Sloan Kettering on a trial protocol, made up the cohort. Peripheral blood mononuclear cells were collected pretreatment and during treatment, with between 1 and 8 total time points per patient. The Qiagen DNeasy Blood extraction kit was used to purify genomic DNA from total PBMCs and tumor samples. PBMCs were collected pretreatment and during treatment, and were isolated and stored as previously described. The sequence was obtained from a man over 45 with urothelial cancer. The sequencing here drew on PBMCs, taken around atezolizumab (anti-PD-L1) treatment.

The DNA reads as follows: TGCGCCAGCAGCGCCAGCGGGAGGACTAGCACAGATACGCAGTATTTT. Translated, it reads CASSASGRTSTDTQYF. The V gene is TRBV5-1 and the J gene is TRBJ2-3; 9 central nucleotides agree with TRBD2. The cysteine opens and the phenylalanine closes a CDR3 of 16 amino acids. The read is trimmed to its CDR3 DNA, 48 bases read in frame from base 1. Based on the germline V gene, the CDR1 and CDR2 sequences are SGHRS and YFSETQ. Trimming takes 4 bases off V and 0 bases off J; junction bases not matched to a gene: 6.